The 27 T cell receptor beta chains presented below share a single source sample, sequenced in a study of blood T cell repertoires in COVID-19 (TCRdb year 2020). The library was built by means of the immunoSEQ multiplex PCR assay. TCRdb retrieved this table from immuneACCESS and kept in-frame rearrangements only. Not all clones are present; in checked studies, unresolved V genes account for under half, and no reason is known for the remainder. Within this sample are 230,000 or so clones, with approximately 90% of them counted one time only. Roughly 2.8% of the sample rests with the top ten. The sample consisted of PBMCs or T cells enriched from blood (not recorded which). Receptors were obtained from a woman younger than 45 who had recovered from COVID-19.

The gene calls are TRBV7-9 and TRBJ1-1; D gene unclear. V lost 2 bases and J lost 5, with 12 bases in between. CDR1 is SEHNR and CDR2 is FQNEAQ in the germline V gene (reference sequence). The CDR3 contains 14 residues. The CDR3 nucleotides read TGTGCCAGCAGCTTACTCTCCCGGGGAACTGAAGCTTTCTTT. This encodes CASSLLSRGTEAFF.

This chain connects TRBV5-1 to TRBJ1-2, with TRBD1 matching over 7 bases. V lost 4 bases and J lost 2; bases outside the gene matches: 5. This CDR3 comprises 14 residues. Germline V lookup: CDR1 SGHRS, CDR2 YFSETQ. The CDR3 region is CASSPETGNYGYTF. DNA of the CDR3: TGCGCCAGCAGCCCCGAGACAGGGAACTATGGCTACACCTTC.

Notes on this clone: The same CDR3 can be traced to other DNA sequences in this sample. V is TRBV12-3 or TRBV12-4 and J is TRBJ2-5; D is perhaps TRBD2 (6 bases). The CDR3 extends over 13 amino acids. V lost 1 base and J lost 5, with 8 bases in between. The chain's CDR3 is CASSLDGGETQYF. The CDR3 region has the DNA TGTGCCAGCAGTTTAGATGGGGGGGAGACCCAGTACTTC.

The rearrangement links TRBV7-2 to TRBJ1-2, with no clear D. The V gene lost 0 bases and the J gene lost 4 bases, with 9 bases spanning the gap. CDR1 and CDR2 from the germline V gene are SGHTA and FQGNSA. The CDR3 contains 14 residues. Here the CDR3 reads CASSLAHRGYGYTF. The CDR3 DNA sequence: TGTGCCAGCAGCTTAGCGCATCGGGGCTATGGCTACACCTTC.

The chain combines TRBV27 with TRBJ1-4, with D possibly TRBD1 on 6 matching bases. The CDR3 length is 14 residues. Trimming stripped 5 bases from V and 7 bases from J, with 14 bases between. The V gene's germline CDR1 is MNHEY and CDR2 SMNVEV (reference sequence). CDR3 amino acids: CASSADSVIEKLFF. CDR3 DNA sequence: TGTGCCAGCAGTGCGGACAGTGTTATTGAAAAACTGTTTTTT.

The chain has TRBV10-1 and TRBJ2-7, with D possibly being TRBD1 (5 bases). The V and J ends lost 7 bases and 3 bases respectively, with 10 bases between them. Germline V gene data show CDR1 as WNHNN and CDR2 as SYGVQD (reference sequence). The CDR3 is made up of 12 amino acids. CDR3 protein: CASTDRDYEQYF. For the CDR3, the DNA is TGCGCCAGCACAGACAGAGACTACGAGCAGTACTTC.

The CDR3 here is CATSRDASGGTDTQYF. CDR3 bases: TGTGCCACCAGCAGAGATGCTAGCGGGGGCACAGATACGCAGTATTTT. The chain combines TRBV15 with TRBJ2-3; the match to TRBD2 covers 9 bases. The length of the CDR3 is 16 residues. With V trimmed by 0 bases and J by 1 base, 2 bases remained unmatched. CDR1 is LNHNV and CDR2 is YYDKDF in the germline V gene (reference sequence).

The rearrangement links TRBV5-1 to TRBJ2-5; 9 nucleotides agree with TRBD1. CDR1 SGHRS and CDR2 YFSETQ come from the germline V gene. This CDR3 has 11 residues. V shed 10 bases, J shed 6 bases, and the junction held 4 bases outside the gene matches. CDR3 loop: CASQGAQTQYF. The CDR3 DNA sequence: TGCGCCTCACAGGGGGCACAGACCCAGTACTTC.

The genes are TRBV7-2 and TRBJ2-7; 7 positions match TRBD1. The CDR3 loop spans 15 amino acids. Unmatched junction bases numbered 8, after V lost 3 bases and J lost 3 bases. Germline assignment: CDR1 SGHTA and CDR2 FQGNSA. As DNA, the CDR3 is TGTGCCAGCAGCTTCCTCAACGGGGACAGCTACGAGCAGTACTTC. Translated: CASSFLNGDSYEQYF.

The V call is TRBV19, the J call TRBJ1-5; 9 nucleotides line up with TRBD1. The ends lost 8 bases at V and 7 bases at J; junction bases unmatched: 9. There are 14 residues in the CDR3. Germline V CDR1 and CDR2: LNHDA, SQIVND (reference sequence). CDR3 amino acids: CASAQQGAKQPQHF. The CDR3 DNA reads as TGTGCCAGTGCCCAACAGGGGGCTAAGCAGCCCCAGCATTTT.

The chain recombines TRBV12-3 or TRBV12-4 with TRBJ1-3, with D hard to call. V shed 2 bases and J shed 4 bases, with 6 bases lying between them. The length of the CDR3 is 13 residues. The CDR3 spells CASSLQIGNTIYF. In DNA, the CDR3 is TGTGCCAGCAGTTTACAAATCGGAAACACCATATATTTT.

The chain employs TRBV4-3 and TRBJ2-1; D perhaps matches TRBD1 (6 bases). The V end was cut by 3 bases, the J end by 5 bases, with 11 bases between. Germline CDR1 reads LGHNA; CDR2 reads YSLEER. The CDR3 extends over 14 amino acids. The CDR3 DNA reads as TGCGCCAGCAGCCAGGACCCAGGGGACAATGAGCAGTTCTTC. It specifies CASSQDPGDNEQFF.

The rearrangement joins TRBV3-1 (or the pseudogene TRBV3-2) to TRBJ1-1, with unresolved D. The CDR3 contains 12 residues. V was trimmed by 0 bases and J by 3 bases, leaving 2 bases between them. Per germline, CDR1 LGHDT and CDR2 YNNKEL (reference sequence). The CDR3 reads CASSQDYTEAFF. DNA for the CDR3: TGTGCCAGCAGCCAAGACTACACTGAAGCTTTCTTT.

This chain joins TRBV4-1 and TRBJ2-7; TRBD1 might be the D (6 bases). The germline V gene has CDR1 MGHRA and CDR2 YSYEKL. The CDR3 spans 13 residues. V was trimmed by 3 bases and J by 3 bases, leaving 9 bases between them. In DNA form, the CDR3 reads TGCGCCAGCAGCCACCAGGACAGCTACGAGCAGTACTTC. As protein: CASSHQDSYEQYF.

This clone appeared a few times. This rearrangement joins TRBV2 to TRBJ1-2; a weak D match, TRBD1 (5 bases). CDR3 length: 13 amino acids. Trimming left V 6 bases short and J 6 bases short, with 14 bases between. The V gene's germline CDR1 is SNHLY and CDR2 FYNNEI. The CDR3 reads CASSYRRGDGYTF. In nucleotides, the CDR3 is TGTGCCAGCAGCTACAGGCGGGGGGATGGCTACACCTTC.

This chain links TRBV9 with TRBJ2-3; a weak D match, TRBD2 (6 bases). The V end was cut by 0 bases, the J end by 2 bases, with 13 bases between. The CDR3 is 16 amino acids. Germline V gene sequence: CDR1 SGDLS, CDR2 YYNGEE. CDR3 bases: TGTGCCAGCAGCGTAGATCGGGGGTACTCCACAGATACGCAGTATTTT. Its protein product is CASSVDRGYSTDTQYF.

J is TRBJ1-1 and V is TRBV10-3; the match to TRBD1 covers 9 bases. J lost 4 bases, V lost 2 bases, and 5 bases had no gene match. Germline CDR1 ENHRY, CDR2 SYGVKD. This CDR3 comprises 15 residues. As DNA, the CDR3 is TGTGCCATCAGTGAGAGGGGGGACAGGGCCACTGAAGCTTTCTTT. Translating gives CAISERGDRATEAFF.

The V call is TRBV5-1, the J call TRBJ1-2; perhaps TRBD1 as D (5 bases). The CDR3 is made up of 14 amino acids. The germline V and J ends were trimmed by 5 bases and 0 bases, with 11 bases remaining between them. CDR1 is SGHRS, CDR2 YFSETQ, per germline. CDR3 sequence reads: CASSEDRSNYGYTF. In nucleotides, the CDR3 is TGCGCCAGCAGTGAAGACAGATCTAACTATGGCTACACCTTC.

The chain links TRBV18 to TRBJ1-6; 12 bases align to TRBD1. The CDR3 has 16 residues. Unmatched junction bases numbered 9, after V lost 5 bases and J lost 10 bases. Germline values: CDR1 KGHSH, CDR2 LQKENI. CDR3 sequence: CASSSSGQGARSPLHF. The CDR3 region has the DNA TGTGCCAGCTCATCTTCGGGACAGGGGGCGCGGTCACCCCTCCACTTT.

The gene calls are TRBV2 and TRBJ1-2, with D perhaps TRBD1 (5 bases). Trimming took 6 bases from V and 5 from J, leaving 13 bases between them. Germline CDR1 reads SNHLY; CDR2 reads FYNNEI. The CDR3 is 13 residues long. The CDR3 is CASSSVRAYGYTF. CDR3 DNA: TGTGCCAGCAGCTCCGTCAGGGCTTATGGCTACACCTTC.

This chain connects TRBV25-1 to TRBJ1-5, with D tentatively TRBD1 (6 bases). Per germline, CDR1 MGHDK and CDR2 SYGVNS. The CDR3 consists of 15 residues. V lost 3 bases and J lost 5, with 14 bases in between. The CDR3 is CASSDQQGVDQPQHF. In DNA form, the CDR3 reads TGTGCCAGCAGTGATCAACAGGGAGTTGATCAGCCCCAGCATTTT.

This clone occurred once. This chain joins TRBV10-3 and TRBJ2-7, with D uncertain. Germline V CDR1 and CDR2: ENHRY, SYGVKD. This CDR3 has 13 amino acids. The ends were cut back, 1 base at V and 3 bases at J, with 7 bases in the middle. The CDR3 nucleotides read TGTGCCATCAGTGAGTTTCGTAGCTACGAGCAGTACTTC. This codes for CAISEFRSYEQYF.

This clone appeared once. The CDR3 here is CASSDEYNHGGPLDGYTF. Here the CDR3 DNA reads TGCGCCAGCAGCGACGAATATAACCATGGGGGCCCACTGGATGGCTACACCTTC. This chain connects TRBV4-1 to TRBJ1-2; a possible D gene is TRBD1 (6 bases). CDR1 is MGHRA and CDR2 is YSYEKL in the germline V gene. The CDR3 loop spans 18 amino acids. Trimming left V 5 bases short and J 6 bases short, with 28 bases between.

This clone was recorded many times. The chain combines TRBV9 with TRBJ1-2; 7 bases map to TRBD1. Trimming at V came to 0 bases and at J to 4 bases, leaving 15 bases not matched to a gene. CDR3 length equals 18 residues. Germline V gene lookup returns CDR1 SGDLS and CDR2 YYNGEE. The CDR3 reads CASSVVDSGQAPAYGYTF. The CDR3 nucleotides read TGTGCCAGCAGCGTAGTGGATAGCGGACAGGCACCCGCCTATGGCTACACCTTC. Supplemented by reference TRBV9 and TRBJ1-2, the full variable domain reads DSGVTQTPKHLITATGQRVTLRCSPRSGDLSVYWYQQSLDQGLQFLIQYYNGEERAKGNILERFSAQQFPDLHSELNLSSLELGDSALYFCASSVVDSGQAPAYGYTFGSGTRLTVV.

The chain carries TRBV5-6 and TRBJ1-6; 8 bases are shared with TRBD1. Germline V gene data show CDR1 as SGHDT and CDR2 as YYEEEE. J was trimmed by 7 bases and V by 0 bases; bases with no gene match: 9. The CDR3 spans 17 residues. The chain's CDR3 is CASSLVLGQGTNSPLHF. CDR3 DNA sequence: TGTGCCAGCAGCTTGGTTTTAGGACAGGGTACCAATTCACCCCTCCACTTT. The full variable domain, its missing parts supplied by reference TRBV5-6 and TRBJ1-6, is DAGVTQSPTHLIKTRGQQVTLRCSPKSGHDTVSWYQQALGQGPQFIFQYYEEEERQRGNFPDRFSGHQFPNYSSELNVNALLLGDSALYLCASSLVLGQGTNSPLHFGNGTRLTVT.

The chain uses TRBV7-6 and TRBJ2-7, with D tentatively TRBD1 (6 bases). The CDR3 is 16 amino acids. Trimming left V 6 bases short and J 5 bases short, with 23 bases between. Germline V gene lookup returns CDR1 SGHVS and CDR2 FNYEAQ. The DNA of the CDR3 is TGTGCCAGCAGACCGAAACCGTGGCAGGGGTTCCACGAGCAGTACTTC. It translates to CASRPKPWQGFHEQYF.

This sequence joins TRBV11-1 and TRBJ1-2, with 9 bases aligning to TRBD1. The trim removed 5 bases at V and 4 bases at J, leaving 5 bases unmatched. This CDR3 is built from 14 residues. Germline assignment: CDR1 SGHAT and CDR2 FQDESV (reference sequence). CDR3 region: CASSKQGASYGYTF. In DNA form, the CDR3 reads TGTGCCAGCAGCAAACAGGGGGCTTCCTATGGCTACACCTTC.